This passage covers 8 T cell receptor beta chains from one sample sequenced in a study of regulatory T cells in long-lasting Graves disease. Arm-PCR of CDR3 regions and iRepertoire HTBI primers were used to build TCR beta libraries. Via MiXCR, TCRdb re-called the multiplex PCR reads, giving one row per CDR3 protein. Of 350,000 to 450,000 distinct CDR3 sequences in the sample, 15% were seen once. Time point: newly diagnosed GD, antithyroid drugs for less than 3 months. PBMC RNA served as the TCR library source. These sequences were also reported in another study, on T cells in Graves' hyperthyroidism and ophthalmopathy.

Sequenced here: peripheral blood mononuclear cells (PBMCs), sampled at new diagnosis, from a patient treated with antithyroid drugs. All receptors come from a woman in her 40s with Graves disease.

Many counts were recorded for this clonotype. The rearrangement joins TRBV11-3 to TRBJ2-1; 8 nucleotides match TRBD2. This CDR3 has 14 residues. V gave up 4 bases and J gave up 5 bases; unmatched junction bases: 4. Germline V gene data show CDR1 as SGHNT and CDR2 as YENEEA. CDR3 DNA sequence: TGTGCCAGCAGCTCGAGCGGGAGCAACAATGAGCAGTTCTTC. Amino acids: CASSSSGSNNEQFF.

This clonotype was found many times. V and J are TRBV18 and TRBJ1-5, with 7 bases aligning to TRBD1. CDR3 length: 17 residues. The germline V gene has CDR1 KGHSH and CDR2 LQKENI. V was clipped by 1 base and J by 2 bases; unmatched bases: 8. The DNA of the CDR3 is TGTGCCAGCTCACCACGGATGGCAGGGGGGGGCAATCAGCCCCAGCATTTT. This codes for CASSPRMAGGGNQPQHF. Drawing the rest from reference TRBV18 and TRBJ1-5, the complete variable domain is NAGVMQNPRHLVRRRGQEARLRCSPMKGHSHVYWYRQLPEEGLKFMVYLQKENIIDESGMPKERFSAEFPKEGPSILRIQQVVRGDSAAYFCASSPRMAGGGNQPQHFGDGTRLSIL.

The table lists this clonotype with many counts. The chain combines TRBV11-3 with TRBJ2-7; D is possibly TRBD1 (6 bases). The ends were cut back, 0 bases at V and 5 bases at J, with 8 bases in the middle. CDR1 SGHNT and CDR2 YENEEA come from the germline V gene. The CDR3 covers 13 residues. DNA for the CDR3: TGTGCCAGCAGCTTAGAACAGGGCGACGAGCAGTACTTC. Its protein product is CASSLEQGDEQYF.

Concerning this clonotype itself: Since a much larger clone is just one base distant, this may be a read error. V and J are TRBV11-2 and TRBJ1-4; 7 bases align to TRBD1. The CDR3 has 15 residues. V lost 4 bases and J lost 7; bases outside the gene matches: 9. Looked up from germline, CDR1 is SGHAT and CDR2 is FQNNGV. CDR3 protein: CASSSGTAGGEKLFF. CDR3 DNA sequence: TGTGCCAGCAGCTCGGGGACAGCCGGAGGTGAAAAACTGTTTTTT.

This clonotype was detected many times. CDR3 bases: TGTGCCACCAAAGGGTGGTCAGCGGCTCAAGAGACCCAGTACTTC. Translated: CATKGWSAAQETQYF. V gene TRBV19 combines with J gene TRBJ2-5; D perhaps matches TRBD2 (5 bases). The CDR3 runs 15 residues. The V gene's germline CDR1 is LNHDA and CDR2 SQIVND (reference sequence). V was clipped by 10 bases and J by 2 bases, with 20 bases between them.

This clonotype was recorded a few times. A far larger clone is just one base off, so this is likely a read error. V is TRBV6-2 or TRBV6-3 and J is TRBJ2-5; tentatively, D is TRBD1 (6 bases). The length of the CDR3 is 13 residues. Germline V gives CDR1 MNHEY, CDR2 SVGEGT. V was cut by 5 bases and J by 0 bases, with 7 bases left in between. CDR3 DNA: TGTGCCAGCAGTGGGGGCAACCAAGAGACCCAGTACTTC. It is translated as CASSGGNQETQYF.

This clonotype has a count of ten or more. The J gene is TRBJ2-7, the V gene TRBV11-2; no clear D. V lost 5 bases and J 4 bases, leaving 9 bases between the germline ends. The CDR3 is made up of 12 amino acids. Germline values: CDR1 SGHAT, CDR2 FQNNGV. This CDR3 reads CASSETWYEQYF. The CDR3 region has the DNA TGTGCCAGCAGCGAAACATGGTACGAGCAGTACTTC.

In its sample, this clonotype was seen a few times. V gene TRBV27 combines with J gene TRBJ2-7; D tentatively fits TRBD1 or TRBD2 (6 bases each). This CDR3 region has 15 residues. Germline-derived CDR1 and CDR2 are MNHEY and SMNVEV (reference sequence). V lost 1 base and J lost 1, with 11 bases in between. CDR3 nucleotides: TGTGCCAGCAGTTTATTGGGGGGCCGGTCCTACGAGCAGTACTTC. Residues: CASSLLGGRSYEQYF.